The 8 T cell receptor beta chains in this list originate from one sample, sequenced in a study of blood T cell repertoires in COVID-19. The assay was immunoSEQ multiplex PCR, and TCRdb's table has in-frame clones only and misses some. Counted here are over 35,000 clones, over 80% occurring once; the ten biggest clones make up about 7.5%. Sequencing input: peripheral blood. These receptors originate from a man aged 45-60 years with acute or convalescent COVID-19.

The CDR3 DNA reads TGTGCCAGCAGCTCGAAGCGGGACAGGGCGTCCGAGCAGTACTTC. Translating it yields CASSSKRDRASEQYF. The chain combines TRBV5-8 with TRBJ2-7; 9 nucleotides match TRBD1. The CDR3 consists of 15 residues. The trim removed 3 bases at V and 6 bases at J, leaving 10 bases unmatched. Germline lookup yields CDR1 SGHTS and CDR2 YDEGEE.

This clone was recorded only once. One end of the junction varies from germline; a read error may be responsible. V is TRBV11-3 and J is TRBJ2-7; 8 bases map to TRBD2. Germline V gene data show CDR1 as SGHNT and CDR2 as YENEEA. The CDR3 has 14 amino acids. The CDR3 sequence is CASTPGGGSNEQYF. The CDR3 coding sequence is TGTGCCAGCACCCCGGGGGGGGGCTCCAACGAGCAGTACTTC.

The rearrangement joins TRBV9 to TRBJ2-3; D ambiguous. The CDR3 covers 16 residues. In germline, CDR1 is SGDLS, CDR2 YYNGEE. Trimming stripped 6 bases from V and 4 bases from J, with 21 bases between. CDR3 nucleotides: TGTGCCAGCACCCAAGGCCCTAGTTCGGGTTCAGATACGCAGTATTTT. This translates into CASTQGPSSGSDTQYF.

V usage is TRBV6-6 and J usage is TRBJ2-1; 11 bases line up with TRBD2. Germline V gene lookup returns CDR1 MNHNY and CDR2 SVGAGI (reference sequence). The CDR3 has 15 residues. The trim removed 2 bases at V and 5 bases at J, leaving 2 bases unmatched. The CDR3 DNA sequence: TGTGCCAGCAGTTACCCTAGCGGGAGGCACAATGAGCAGTTCTTC. Protein: CASSYPSGRHNEQFF.

This chain joins TRBV3-1 (or the pseudogene TRBV3-2) and TRBJ2-1; 10 bases map to TRBD2. Losses at the gene ends were 4 bases for V and 2 bases for J; bases not matched to a gene: 11. Germline loops: CDR1 LGHDT, CDR2 YNNKEL (reference sequence). The CDR3 length is 18 residues. CDR3 in amino acids: CASSLSEGSGRAYNEQFF. The DNA of the CDR3 is TGTGCCAGCAGCCTGAGCGAGGGGAGCGGGAGGGCCTACAATGAGCAGTTCTTC.

The chain joins TRBV19 to TRBJ2-3; TRBD2 matches 8 bases. This CDR3 has 16 amino acids. Germline CDR1 LNHDA, CDR2 SQIVND (reference sequence). The V and J ends lost 6 bases and 5 bases, in that order; junction bases with no gene match: 13. The CDR3 loop reads CASSLLRGANRDTQYF. The CDR3 nucleotides read TGTGCCAGTAGCCTTCTGCGGGGGGCGAATCGAGATACGCAGTATTTT.

The V call is TRBV18, the J call TRBJ1-4; TRBD1 matches at 7 bases. CDR1 and CDR2 (germline): KGHSH, LQKENI. Trimming took 6 bases from V and 6 from J; bases not matched to a gene: 13. CDR3 length: 16 residues. This CDR3 reads CASSPDAGGKDEKLFF. CDR3 DNA: TGTGCCAGCTCCCCCGATGCAGGGGGGAAAGATGAAAAACTGTTTTTT. The variable domain in full, with the rest retrieved from reference TRBV18 and TRBJ1-4, is NAGVMQNPRHLVRRRGQEARLRCSPMKGHSHVYWYRQLPEEGLKFMVYLQKENIIDESGMPKERFSAEFPKEGPSILRIQQVVRGDSAAYFCASSPDAGGKDEKLFFGSGTQLSVL.

V gene TRBV6-5 combines with J gene TRBJ1-5; no firm D call. This CDR3 is built from 14 residues. V was clipped by 7 bases and J by 0 bases, with 10 bases between them. The germline V gene encodes CDR1 MNHEY and CDR2 SVGAGI. In nucleotides, the CDR3 is TGTGCCAGCACAGTGTCATCTAGCAATCAGCCCCAGCATTTT. It translates to CASTVSSSNQPQHF.